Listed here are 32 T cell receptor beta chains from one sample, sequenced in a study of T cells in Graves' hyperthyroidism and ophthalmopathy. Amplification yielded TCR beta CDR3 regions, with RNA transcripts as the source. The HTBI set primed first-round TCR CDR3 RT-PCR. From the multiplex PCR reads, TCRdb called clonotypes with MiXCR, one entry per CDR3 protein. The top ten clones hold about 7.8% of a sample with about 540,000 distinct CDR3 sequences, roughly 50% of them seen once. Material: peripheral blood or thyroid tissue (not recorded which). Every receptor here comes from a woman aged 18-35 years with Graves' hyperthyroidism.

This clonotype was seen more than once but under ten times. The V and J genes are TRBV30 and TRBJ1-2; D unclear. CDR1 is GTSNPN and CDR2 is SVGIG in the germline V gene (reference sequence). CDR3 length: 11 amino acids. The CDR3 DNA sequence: TGTGCTTGGTCTCCGGGGTATGGCTACACCTTC. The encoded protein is CAWSPGYGYTF.

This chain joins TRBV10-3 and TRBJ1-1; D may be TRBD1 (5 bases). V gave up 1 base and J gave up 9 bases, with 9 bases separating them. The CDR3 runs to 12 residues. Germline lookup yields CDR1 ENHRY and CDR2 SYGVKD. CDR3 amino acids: CAISEWDVQAFF. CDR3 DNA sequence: TGTGCCATCAGTGAGTGGGACGTTCAAGCTTTCTTT.

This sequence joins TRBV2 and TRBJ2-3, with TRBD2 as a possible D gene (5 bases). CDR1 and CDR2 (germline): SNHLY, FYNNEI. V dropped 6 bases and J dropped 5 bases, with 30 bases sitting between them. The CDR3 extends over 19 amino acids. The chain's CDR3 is CASRPAPRIERLSIDTQYF. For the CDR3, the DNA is TGTGCCAGCAGGCCGGCTCCCCGTATAGAGCGGTTGAGTATAGATACGCAGTATTTT.

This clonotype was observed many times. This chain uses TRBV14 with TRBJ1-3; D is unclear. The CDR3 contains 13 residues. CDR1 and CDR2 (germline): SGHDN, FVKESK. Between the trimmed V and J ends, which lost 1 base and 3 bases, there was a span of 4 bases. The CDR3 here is CASSQGGGNTIYF. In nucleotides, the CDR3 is TGTGCCAGCAGCCAAGGGGGTGGAAACACCATATATTTT. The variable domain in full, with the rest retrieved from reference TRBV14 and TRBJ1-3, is EAGVTQFPSHSVIEKGQTVTLRCDPISGHDNLYWYRRVMGKEIKFLLHFVKESKQDESGMPNNRFLAERTGGTYSTLKVQPAELEDSGVYFCASSQGGGNTIYFGEGSWLTVV.

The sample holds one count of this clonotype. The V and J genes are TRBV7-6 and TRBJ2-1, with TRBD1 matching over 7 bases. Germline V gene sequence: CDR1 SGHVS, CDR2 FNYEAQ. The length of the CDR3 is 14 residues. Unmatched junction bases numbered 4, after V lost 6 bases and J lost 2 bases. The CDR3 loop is CASSAQGAYNEQFF. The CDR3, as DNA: TGTGCCAGCAGTGCCCAGGGGGCCTACAATGAGCAGTTCTTC.

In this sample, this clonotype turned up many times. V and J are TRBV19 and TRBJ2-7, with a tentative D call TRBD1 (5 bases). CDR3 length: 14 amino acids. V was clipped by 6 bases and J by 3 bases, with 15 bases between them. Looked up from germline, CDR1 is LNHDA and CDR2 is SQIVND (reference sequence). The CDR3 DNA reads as TGTGCCAGTAGCCGAAACTTGCAGGGCTACGAGCAGTACTTC. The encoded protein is CASSRNLQGYEQYF.

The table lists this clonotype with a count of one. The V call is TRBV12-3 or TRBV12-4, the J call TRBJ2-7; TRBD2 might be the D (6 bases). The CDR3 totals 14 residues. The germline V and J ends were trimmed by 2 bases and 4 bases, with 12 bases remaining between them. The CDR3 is CASSLNSGPYEQYF. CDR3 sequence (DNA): TGTGCCAGCAGTTTAAATAGCGGACCATACGAGCAGTACTTC.

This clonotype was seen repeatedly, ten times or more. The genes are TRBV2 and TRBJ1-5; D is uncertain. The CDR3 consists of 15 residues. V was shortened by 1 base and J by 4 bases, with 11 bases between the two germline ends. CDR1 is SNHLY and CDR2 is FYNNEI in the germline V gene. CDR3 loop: CASSEEAQLNQPQHF. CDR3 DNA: TGTGCCAGCAGTGAAGAGGCTCAGTTGAATCAGCCCCAGCATTTT.

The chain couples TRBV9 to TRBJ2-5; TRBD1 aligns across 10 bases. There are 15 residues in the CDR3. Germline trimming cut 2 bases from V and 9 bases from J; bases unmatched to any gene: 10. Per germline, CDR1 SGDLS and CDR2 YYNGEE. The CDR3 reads CASSVGDRGNQPQYF. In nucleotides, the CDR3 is TGTGCCAGCAGCGTTGGGGACAGGGGAAATCAGCCCCAGTACTTC.

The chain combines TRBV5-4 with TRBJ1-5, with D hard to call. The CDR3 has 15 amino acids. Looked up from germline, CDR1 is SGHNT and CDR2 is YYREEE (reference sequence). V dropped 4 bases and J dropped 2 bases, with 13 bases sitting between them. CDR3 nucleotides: TGTGCCAGCAGCCAGACCTCCCAAGGCAATCAGCCCCAGCATTTT. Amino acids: CASSQTSQGNQPQHF.

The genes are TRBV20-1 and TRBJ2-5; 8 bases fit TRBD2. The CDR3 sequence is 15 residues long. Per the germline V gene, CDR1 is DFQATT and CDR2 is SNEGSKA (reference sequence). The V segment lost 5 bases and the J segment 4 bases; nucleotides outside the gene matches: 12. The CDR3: CSAGGLGREGETQYF. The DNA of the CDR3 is TGCAGTGCTGGGGGACTAGGGAGGGAGGGAGAGACCCAGTACTTC.

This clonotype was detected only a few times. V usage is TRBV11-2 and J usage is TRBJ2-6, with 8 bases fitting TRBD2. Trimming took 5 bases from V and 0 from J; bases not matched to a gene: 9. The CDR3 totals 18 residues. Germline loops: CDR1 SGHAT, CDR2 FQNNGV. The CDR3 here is CASSRGGARSSGANVLTF. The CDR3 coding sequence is TGTGCCAGCAGCCGGGGGGGGGCCCGAAGCTCTGGGGCCAACGTCCTGACTTTC.

CDR3 nucleotide sequence: TGTGCCAGTAGTCCGCAGGGGGGTCGGTACGAGCAGTACTTC. Translating gives CASSPQGGRYEQYF. V gene TRBV19 combines with J gene TRBJ2-7, with D possibly matching TRBD1 (7 bases). With 5 bases removed from V and 4 bases from J, the gap between germline ends came to 15 bases. Germline lookup yields CDR1 LNHDA and CDR2 SQIVND (reference sequence). The CDR3 loop spans 14 amino acids.

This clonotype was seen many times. The CDR3, as DNA: TGTGCCAGCAGTCGGGCGGAGGGATACGAGCAGTACTTC. It encodes CASSRAEGYEQYF. The chain is built from TRBV27 and TRBJ2-7, with D possibly TRBD2 on 6 matching bases. This CDR3 comprises 13 residues. V was trimmed by 5 bases and J by 4 bases, leaving 12 bases between them. Germline V gene lookup returns CDR1 MNHEY and CDR2 SMNVEV (reference sequence).

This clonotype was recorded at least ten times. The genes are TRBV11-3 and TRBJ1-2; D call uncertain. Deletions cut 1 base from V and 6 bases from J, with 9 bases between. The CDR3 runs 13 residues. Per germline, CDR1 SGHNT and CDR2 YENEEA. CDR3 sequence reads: CASSLAGYDGYTF. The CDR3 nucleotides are TGTGCCAGCAGCTTAGCGGGTTACGATGGCTACACCTTC.

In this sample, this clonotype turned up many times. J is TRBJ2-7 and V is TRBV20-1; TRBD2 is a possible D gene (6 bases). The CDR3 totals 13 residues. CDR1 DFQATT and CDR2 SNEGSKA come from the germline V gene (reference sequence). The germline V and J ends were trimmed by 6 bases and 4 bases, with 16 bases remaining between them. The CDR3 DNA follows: TGCAGTGCCCCCTGGCGGACTACTTACGAGCAGTACTTC. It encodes CSAPWRTTYEQYF.

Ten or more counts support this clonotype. The CDR3 region is CATSRLATGELFF. The CDR3 region has the DNA TGTGCCACCAGCAGACTAGCTACCGGGGAGCTGTTTTTT. This sequence joins TRBV15 and TRBJ2-2, with D tentatively TRBD2 (5 bases). CDR1 and CDR2 from the germline V gene are LNHNV and YYDKDF (reference sequence). Trimming cost V 2 bases and J 5 bases, with 6 bases left between them. There are 13 residues in the CDR3.

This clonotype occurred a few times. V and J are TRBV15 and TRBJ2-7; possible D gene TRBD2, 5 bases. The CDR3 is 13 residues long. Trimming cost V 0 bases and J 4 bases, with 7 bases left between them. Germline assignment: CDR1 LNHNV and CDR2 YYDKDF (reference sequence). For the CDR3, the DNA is TGTGCCACCAGCAGAGATTCGGGATACGAGCAGTACTTC. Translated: CATSRDSGYEQYF.

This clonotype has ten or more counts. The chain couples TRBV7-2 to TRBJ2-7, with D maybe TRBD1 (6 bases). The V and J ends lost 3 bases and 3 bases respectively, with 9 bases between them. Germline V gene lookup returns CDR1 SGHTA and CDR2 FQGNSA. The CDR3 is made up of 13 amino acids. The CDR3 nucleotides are TGTGCCAGCAGCTTTAGCAGGGGCTACGAGCAGTACTTC. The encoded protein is CASSFSRGYEQYF.

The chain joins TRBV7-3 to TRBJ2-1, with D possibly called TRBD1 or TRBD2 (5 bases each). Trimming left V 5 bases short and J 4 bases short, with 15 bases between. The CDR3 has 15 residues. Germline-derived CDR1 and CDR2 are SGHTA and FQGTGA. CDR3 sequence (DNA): TGTGCCAGCAGCCCTCGGGGCGATAGATACAATGAGCAGTTCTTC. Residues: CASSPRGDRYNEQFF. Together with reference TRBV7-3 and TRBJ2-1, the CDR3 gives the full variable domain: GAGVSQTPSNKVTEKGKYVELRCDPISGHTALYWYRQSLGQGPEFLIYFQGTGAADDSGLPNDRFFAVRPEGSVSTLKIQRTERGDSAVYLCASSPRGDRYNEQFFGPGTRLTVL.

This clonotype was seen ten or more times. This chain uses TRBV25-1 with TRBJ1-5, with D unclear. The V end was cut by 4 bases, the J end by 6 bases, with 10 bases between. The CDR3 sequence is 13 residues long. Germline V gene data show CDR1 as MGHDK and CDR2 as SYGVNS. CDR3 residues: CASSGEGGQPQHF. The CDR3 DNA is TGTGCCAGCAGTGGGGAGGGTGGTCAGCCCCAGCATTTT.

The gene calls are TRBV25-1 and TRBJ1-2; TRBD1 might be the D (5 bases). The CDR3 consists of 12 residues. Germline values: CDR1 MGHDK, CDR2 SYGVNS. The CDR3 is CASLGTNYGYTF. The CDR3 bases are TGTGCTAGCTTAGGGACCAACTATGGCTACACCTTC.

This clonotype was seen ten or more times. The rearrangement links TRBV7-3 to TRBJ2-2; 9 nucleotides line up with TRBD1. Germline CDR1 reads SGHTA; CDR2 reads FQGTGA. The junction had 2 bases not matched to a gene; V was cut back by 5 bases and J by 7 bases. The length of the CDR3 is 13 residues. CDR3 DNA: TGTGCCAGCAGCCCGGGACAGGGCGGGGAGCTGTTTTTT. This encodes CASSPGQGGELFF.

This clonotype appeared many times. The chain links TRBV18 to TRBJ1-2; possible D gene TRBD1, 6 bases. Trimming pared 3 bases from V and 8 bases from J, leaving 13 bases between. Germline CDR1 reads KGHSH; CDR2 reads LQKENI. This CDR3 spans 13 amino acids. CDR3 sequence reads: CASSPDRAKGYTF. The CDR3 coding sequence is TGTGCCAGCTCACCGGACAGAGCTAAGGGCTACACCTTC.

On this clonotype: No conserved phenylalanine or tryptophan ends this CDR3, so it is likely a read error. CDR3 DNA sequence: TGTGCCACCAGTGACTATGGGGGGGGAGAGACCCAGTACCTC. This encodes CATSDYGGGETQYL. This chain connects TRBV24-1 to TRBJ2-5; TRBD2 agrees at 7 bases. Germline V gene lookup returns CDR1 KGHDR and CDR2 SFDVKD. The CDR3 extends over 14 amino acids. The V gene end was trimmed by 4 bases and the J gene end by 4 bases; junction bases not matched to a gene: 5.

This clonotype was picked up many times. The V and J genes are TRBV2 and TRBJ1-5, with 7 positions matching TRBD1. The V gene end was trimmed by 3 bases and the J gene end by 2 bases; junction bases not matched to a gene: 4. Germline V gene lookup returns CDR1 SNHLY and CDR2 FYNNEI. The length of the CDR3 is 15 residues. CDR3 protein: CASSEATGGNQPQHF. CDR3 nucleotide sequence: TGTGCCAGCAGTGAGGCTACAGGGGGCAATCAGCCCCAGCATTTT.

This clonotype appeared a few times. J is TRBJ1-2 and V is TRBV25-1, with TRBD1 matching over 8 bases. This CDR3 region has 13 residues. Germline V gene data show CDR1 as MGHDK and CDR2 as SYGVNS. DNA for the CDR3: TGTGCTAGGCGACAGGGGTCGGGCTATGGCTACACCTTC. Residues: CARRQGSGYGYTF.

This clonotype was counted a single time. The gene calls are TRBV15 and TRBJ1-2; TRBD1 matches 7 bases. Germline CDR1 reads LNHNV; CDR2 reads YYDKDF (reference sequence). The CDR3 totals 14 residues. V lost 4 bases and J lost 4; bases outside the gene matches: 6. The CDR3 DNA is TGTGCCACCAGCACGAACAGGGGCCTCTATGGCTACACCTTC. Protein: CATSTNRGLYGYTF.

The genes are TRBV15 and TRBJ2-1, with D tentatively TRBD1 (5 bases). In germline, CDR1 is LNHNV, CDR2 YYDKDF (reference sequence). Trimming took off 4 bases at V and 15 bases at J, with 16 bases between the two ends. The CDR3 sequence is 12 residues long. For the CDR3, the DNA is TGTGCCACCAGCACCCAACAGGATAGGGCGTTCTTC. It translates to CATSTQQDRAFF.

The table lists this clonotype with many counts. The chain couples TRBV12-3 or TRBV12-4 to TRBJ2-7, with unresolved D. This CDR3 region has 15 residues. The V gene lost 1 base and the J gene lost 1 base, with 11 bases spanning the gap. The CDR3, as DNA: TGTGCCAGCAGTTTAGACTGGATCCTTTCCTACGAGCAGTACTTC. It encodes CASSLDWILSYEQYF.

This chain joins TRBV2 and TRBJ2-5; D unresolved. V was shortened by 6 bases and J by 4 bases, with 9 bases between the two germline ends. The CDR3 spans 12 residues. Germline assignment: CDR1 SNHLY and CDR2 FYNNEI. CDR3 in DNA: TGTGCCAGCAGGCTACATGGAGAGACCCAGTACTTC. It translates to CASRLHGETQYF.

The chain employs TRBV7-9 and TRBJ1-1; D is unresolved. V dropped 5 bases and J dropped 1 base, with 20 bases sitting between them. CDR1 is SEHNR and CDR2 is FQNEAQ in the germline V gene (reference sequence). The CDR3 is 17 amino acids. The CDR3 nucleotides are TGTGCCAGCAGCCCTACTAGCACAGATACGCAGAACACTGAAGCTTTCTTT. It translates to CASSPTSTDTQNTEAFF.